This TCR beta chain was captured by sequencing in a study of blood T cell repertoires in COVID-19. About the research overall: Donors in the United States, Italy and Spain gave samples during acute or convalescent COVID-19. Sample material is recorded as cDNA or gDNA derived from T cells, B-cell-depleted T cells, or PBMCs.

Germline lookup yields CDR1 SEHNR and CDR2 FQNEAQ (reference sequence). V lost 1 base to trimming and J lost 5 bases, with 8 bases between them. The CDR3 is 13 residues long. Worth noting for this clone: Other DNA sequences within the sample encode an identical CDR3.

Original methodology: Amplification of reference gene primers was used by the study to estimate nucleated cell counts. TCRdb's copy holds only in-frame clones and misses some; the assay was immunoSEQ multiplex PCR. V, J and clone size were drawn from that table, and D and trimming were deduced from the DNA. The sample carries 150,000 or so clones, around 91% recorded once. This chain connects TRBV7-9 to TRBJ1-2; no firm D call. The sample taken for sequencing was peripheral blood. This sequence originates from a woman aged 40-49 years with acute or convalescent COVID-19. CDR3 sequence reads: CASSLDRVYGYTF. The CDR3 DNA is TGTGCCAGCAGCTTAGATAGAGTGTATGGCTACACCTTC.